Included here is one T cell receptor beta chain sequence, with context. Its antigen remains unidentified. The sample belongs to a study of T-cell reconstitution after alpha-beta-depleted transplantation in children. Study-wide results and limits: The authors attributed T-cell counts and diversity one year after transplant mostly to newly produced T cells.

CDR1 and CDR2 from the germline V gene are SGHVS and FNYEAQ. The CDR3 totals 16 residues. Trimming left V 6 bases short and J 3 bases short, with 21 bases between. Unique molecular identifiers were used to barcode this TCRbeta library. Via MiXCR, TCRdb re-called the PCR reads, giving one row per CDR3 protein. The sample lists fewer than 550,000 distinct CDR3 sequences, about 10% occurring once. This TCR was recovered from a female patient aged 2 to 10 who had a stem cell transplant for aplastic anemia, so the T cells may come from the graft donor. The chain is built from TRBV7-6 and TRBJ2-7, with TRBD2 as a possible D gene (6 bases). Sequencing used PBMCs, mostly from graft donor cells, obtained 180 days after TCRalphabeta/CD19-depleted stem cell transplant. DNA for the CDR3: TGTGCCAGCAGTCAAATAGCGGATCCGAAGTACTACGAGCAGTACGTC. It is translated as CASSQIADPKYYEQYV.